A selection of T cell receptor beta chains follows, all from one sample in a study of cytomegalovirus exposure and HLA in healthy donors. The assay was immunoSEQ multiplex PCR, and TCRdb's table has in-frame clones only and misses some. This sample has around 120,000 clones; approximately 81% occur once, and the top ten carry 0.7%. Material for sequencing was PBMCs. These receptors originate from a man younger than 30 in good health and CMV-seronegative. Each CDR3 is given with its conserved first and last residue. The order of the fields is V gene, J gene, D gene, CDR3 DNA, CDR3 protein. D genes are given only for firm matches.

v_call: TRBV10-3
j_call: TRBJ1-2
d_call: .
cdr3_nt: TGTGCCATCAGTGATAATGGCTACACCTTC
cdr3_aa: CAISDNGYTF

v_call: TRBV6-4
j_call: TRBJ2-1
d_call: .
cdr3_nt: TGTGCCAGCAGTCACAGGGACACCGATGAGCAGTTCTTC
cdr3_aa: CASSHRDTDEQFF

v_call: TRBV15
j_call: TRBJ1-5
d_call: .
cdr3_nt: TGTGCCACCAGCAGAGATTCGGGGGTCGGGCAGCCCCAGCATTTT
cdr3_aa: CATSRDSGVGQPQHF

v_call: TRBV27
j_call: TRBJ1-1
d_call: TRBD1
cdr3_nt: TGTGCCAGCACCAAGGACAGGGGTTACACTGAAGCTTTCTTT
cdr3_aa: CASTKDRGYTEAFF

v_call: TRBV7-2
j_call: TRBJ1-2
d_call: .
cdr3_nt: TGTGCCAGCAGCTTAGCAGTGGGGGCCTTTGGCTACACCTTC
cdr3_aa: CASSLAVGAFGYTF

v_call: TRBV27
j_call: TRBJ2-2
d_call: TRBD1
cdr3_nt: TGTGCCAGCAGCCCAGGGGGCGTCGGCACCGGGGAGCTGTTTTTT
cdr3_aa: CASSPGGVGTGELFF

v_call: TRBV27
j_call: TRBJ1-5
d_call: .
cdr3_nt: TGTGCCAGCGGGAGAAATCAGCCCCAGCATTTT
cdr3_aa: CASGRNQPQHF

v_call: TRBV5-6
j_call: TRBJ1-5
d_call: .
cdr3_nt: TGTGCCAGCAGCTTGAACAGTTTGAGTAGCAATCAGCCCCAGCATTTT
cdr3_aa: CASSLNSLSSNQPQHF

v_call: TRBV5-1
j_call: TRBJ2-7
d_call: TRBD1
cdr3_nt: TGCGCCAGCAGCTTTCGGGACAGGGACTACGAGCAGTACTTC
cdr3_aa: CASSFRDRDYEQYF

v_call: TRBV6-6
j_call: TRBJ2-1
d_call: .
cdr3_nt: TGTGCCAGCAGTTACCTGGCCCTTGACAATGAGCAGTTCTTC
cdr3_aa: CASSYLALDNEQFF